Included here is one T cell receptor beta chain sequence, with context. TCRdb re-analysed the RACE reads in MiXCR, keeping a single row per CDR3 protein. The data show some 70,000 distinct CDR3 sequences, with about 31% seen just once and about 10% held by the top ten. The CDR3 is 13 residues long. CDR1 is DFQATT and CDR2 is SNEGSKA in the germline V gene (reference sequence). Trimming shortened V by 1 base and J by 0 bases, and 5 bases separated the two germline ends. The data were obtained in a study of human T cells and chemical hapten exposure. Time point meaning: patch test 1, 2 weeks after DPC sensitization. Described treatment: therapeutic diphenylcyclopropenone sensitization with weekly scalp DPC. Unfractionated whole blood served as the source for total RNA extraction.

Sample: whole blood, taken in connection with sensitization to the hapten diphenylcyclopropenone (DPC). The genes are TRBV20-1 and TRBJ2-3; D not certain. This receptor was identified in a man between 35 and 55 years old with alopecia areata. Some clones in this sample may be carry-over from other donors' samples. This chain's CDR3 is CSARATSTDTQYF. DNA for the CDR3: TGCAGTGCTAGAGCGACCAGCACAGATACGCAGTATTTT.